This T cell receptor (beta chain) emerged from a study of blood T cell repertoires in COVID-19. Study-wide context: The United States, Italy and Spain supplied acute and convalescent COVID-19 samples. From T cells, B-cell-depleted T cells, or PBMCs came the material, which was cDNA or gDNA.

As processed by the authors: Counts of nucleated cells, estimated from reference gene primer amplification, were obtained. Profiling relied on immunoSEQ multiplex PCR, and the TCRdb table lists in-frame clones only, not all of them. The V and J calls and the clone size are those of that table, but D and trimming were determined from the DNA. The data hold about 50,000 clones, with more than 70% observed a single time. The origin of this receptor is an older woman with acute or convalescent COVID-19. Source material: peripheral blood.

The CDR3 DNA sequence: TGTGCCAGCAGCTTGGAGTTTAGGAACACTGAAGCTTTCTTT. It specifies CASSLEFRNTEAFF. This chain links TRBV5-5 with TRBJ1-1; the D is unclear. Germline V gene data show CDR1 as SGHKS and CDR2 as YYEKEE (reference sequence). Trimming pared 0 bases from V and 1 base from J, leaving 7 bases between. This CDR3 spans 14 amino acids.